The clone carrying this TCR beta chain was recorded at least ten times. TCR beta CDR3 regions were amplified from RNA. An initial round of RT-PCR targeting the TCR CDR3 relied on the HTBI primer set. MiXCR was run by TCRdb on the multiplex PCR reads, yielding one entry per CDR3 protein. The data show 350,000 to 400,000 distinct CDR3 sequences, with 19% seen just once and around 4% held by the top ten. The sample comes from a study of T cells in Graves' hyperthyroidism and ophthalmopathy. CDR3 length: 13 amino acids. Per germline, CDR1 MNHNS and CDR2 SASEGT. Deletions cut 8 bases from V and 2 bases from J, with 13 bases between.

V and J are TRBV6-1 and TRBJ2-7, with D maybe TRBD1 (5 bases). This clonotype was sampled from a woman aged 18 to 35 with Graves' hyperthyroidism. The sample consisted of blood. Here the CDR3 reads CASHPGPPYEQYF. CDR3 nucleotide sequence: TGTGCCAGCCATCCAGGGCCGCCCTACGAGCAGTACTTC.